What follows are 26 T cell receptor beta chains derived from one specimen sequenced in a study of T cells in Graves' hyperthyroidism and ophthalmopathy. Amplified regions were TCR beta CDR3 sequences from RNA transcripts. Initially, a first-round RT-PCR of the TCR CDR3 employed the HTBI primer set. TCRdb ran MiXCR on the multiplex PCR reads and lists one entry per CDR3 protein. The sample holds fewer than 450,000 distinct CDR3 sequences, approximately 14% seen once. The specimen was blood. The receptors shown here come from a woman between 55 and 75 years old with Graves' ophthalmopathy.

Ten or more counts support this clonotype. The CDR3 spells CASSHPTSGRGYEQFF. The CDR3 nucleotides are TGTGCCAGCAGCCACCCGACTAGCGGGAGGGGCTATGAGCAGTTCTTC. The chain links TRBV3-1 to TRBJ2-1, with 14 bases aligning to TRBD2. Germline V gene sequence: CDR1 LGHDT, CDR2 YNNKEL (reference sequence). After removal of 3 bases from V and 8 bases from J, the junction contained 6 bases not matched to a gene. The CDR3 sequence is 16 residues long.

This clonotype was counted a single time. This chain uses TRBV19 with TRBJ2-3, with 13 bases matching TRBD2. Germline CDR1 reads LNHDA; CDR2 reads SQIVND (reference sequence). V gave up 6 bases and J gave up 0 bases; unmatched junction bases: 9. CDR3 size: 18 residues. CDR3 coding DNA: TGTGCCAGTAGCCGGGGACTAGCGGGAACCTCTAGCACAGATACGCAGTATTTT. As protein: CASSRGLAGTSSTDTQYF.

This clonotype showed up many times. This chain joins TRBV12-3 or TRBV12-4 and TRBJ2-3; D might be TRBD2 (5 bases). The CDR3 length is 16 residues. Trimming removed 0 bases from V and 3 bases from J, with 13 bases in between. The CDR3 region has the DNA TGTGCCAGCAGTTTAGCGGGAGCTTCCGGGACAGATACGCAGTATTTT. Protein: CASSLAGASGTDTQYF.

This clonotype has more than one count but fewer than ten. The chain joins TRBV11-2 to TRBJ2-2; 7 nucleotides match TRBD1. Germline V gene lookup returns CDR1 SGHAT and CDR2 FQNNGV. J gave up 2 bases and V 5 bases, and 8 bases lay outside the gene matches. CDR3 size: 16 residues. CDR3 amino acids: CASSEQTGSNTGELFF. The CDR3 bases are TGTGCCAGCAGCGAACAGACAGGGTCAAACACCGGGGAGCTGTTTTTT.

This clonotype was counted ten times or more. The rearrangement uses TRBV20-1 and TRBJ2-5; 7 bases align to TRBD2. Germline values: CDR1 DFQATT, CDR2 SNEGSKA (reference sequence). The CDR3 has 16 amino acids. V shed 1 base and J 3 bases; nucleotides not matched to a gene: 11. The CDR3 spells CSARAIGLGGKETQYF. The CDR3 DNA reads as TGCAGTGCTAGAGCCATCGGGCTCGGGGGGAAAGAGACCCAGTACTTC.

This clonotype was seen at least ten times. CDR3 sequence reads: CASSATGSGELFF. The CDR3 DNA reads TGTGCCAGCAGCGCCACCGGCTCCGGGGAGCTGTTTTTT. The V and J genes are TRBV7-3 and TRBJ2-2; D ambiguous. Germline V gene sequence: CDR1 SGHTA, CDR2 FQGTGA. The length of the CDR3 is 13 residues. V lost 5 bases to trimming and J lost 6 bases, with 10 bases between them.

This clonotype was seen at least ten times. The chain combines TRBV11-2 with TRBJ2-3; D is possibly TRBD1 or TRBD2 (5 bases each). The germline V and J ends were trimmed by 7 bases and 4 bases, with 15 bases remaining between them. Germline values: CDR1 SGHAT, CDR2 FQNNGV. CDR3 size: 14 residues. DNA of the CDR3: TGTGCCAGCACCGCGCGAGGGGCGTCAGATACGCAGTATTTT. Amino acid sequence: CASTARGASDTQYF.

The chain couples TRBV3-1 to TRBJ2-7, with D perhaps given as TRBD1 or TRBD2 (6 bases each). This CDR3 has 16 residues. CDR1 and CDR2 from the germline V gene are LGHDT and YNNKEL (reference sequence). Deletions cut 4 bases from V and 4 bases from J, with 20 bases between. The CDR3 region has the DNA TGTGCCAGCAGCCGAAGGGGGGCGCTTTCGGTTTACGAGCAGTACTTC. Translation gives CASSRRGALSVYEQYF.

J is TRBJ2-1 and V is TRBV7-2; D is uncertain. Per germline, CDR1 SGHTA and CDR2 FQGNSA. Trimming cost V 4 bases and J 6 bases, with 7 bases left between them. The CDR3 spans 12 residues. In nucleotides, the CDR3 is TGTGCCAGCAGCTGGGCTGGCAATGAGCAGTTCTTC. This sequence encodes CASSWAGNEQFF.

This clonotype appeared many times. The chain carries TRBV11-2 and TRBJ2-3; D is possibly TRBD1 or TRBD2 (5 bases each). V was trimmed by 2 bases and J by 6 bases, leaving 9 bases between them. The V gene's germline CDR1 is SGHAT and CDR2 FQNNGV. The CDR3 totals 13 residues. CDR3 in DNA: TGTGCCAGCAGCTTACACAGGAGGGATACGCAGTATTTT. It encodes CASSLHRRDTQYF. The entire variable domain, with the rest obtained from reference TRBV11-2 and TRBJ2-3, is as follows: EAGVAQSPRYKIIEKRQSVAFWCNPISGHATLYWYQQILGQGPKLLIQFQNNGVVDDSQLPKDRFSAERLKGVDSTLKIQPAKLEDSAVYLCASSLHRRDTQYFGPGTRLTVL.

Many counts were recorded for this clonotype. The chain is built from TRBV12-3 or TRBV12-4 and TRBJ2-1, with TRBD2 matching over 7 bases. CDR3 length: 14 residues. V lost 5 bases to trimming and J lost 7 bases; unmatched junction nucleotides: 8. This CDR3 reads CASSRSGMVNEQFF. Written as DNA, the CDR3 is TGTGCCAGCAGTCGAAGCGGGATGGTGAATGAGCAGTTCTTC.

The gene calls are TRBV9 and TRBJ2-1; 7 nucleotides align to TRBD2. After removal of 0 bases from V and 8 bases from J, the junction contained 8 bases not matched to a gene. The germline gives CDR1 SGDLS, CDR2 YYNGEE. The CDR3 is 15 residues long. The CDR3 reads CASSVGYRGVYEQFF. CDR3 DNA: TGTGCCAGCAGCGTAGGCTACCGGGGGGTGTATGAGCAGTTCTTC.

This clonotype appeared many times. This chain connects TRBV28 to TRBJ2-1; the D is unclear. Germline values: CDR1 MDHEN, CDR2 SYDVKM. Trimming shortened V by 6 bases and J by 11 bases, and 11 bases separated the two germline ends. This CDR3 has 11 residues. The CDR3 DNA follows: TGTGCCAGCAGGAGTCGAATGAAGCAGTTCTTC. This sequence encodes CASRSRMKQFF.

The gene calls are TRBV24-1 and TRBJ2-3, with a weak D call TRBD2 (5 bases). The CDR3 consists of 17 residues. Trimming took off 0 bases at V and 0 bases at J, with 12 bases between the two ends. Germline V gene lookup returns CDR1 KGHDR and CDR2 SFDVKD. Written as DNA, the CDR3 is TGTGCCACCAGTGATTTGTCGCCTAGGACTAGCACAGATACGCAGTATTTT. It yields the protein CATSDLSPRTSTDTQYF.

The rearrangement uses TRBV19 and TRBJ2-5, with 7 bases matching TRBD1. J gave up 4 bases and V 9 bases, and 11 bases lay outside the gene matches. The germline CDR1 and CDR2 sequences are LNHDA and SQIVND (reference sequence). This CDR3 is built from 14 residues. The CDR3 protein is CASEDPGGRETQYF. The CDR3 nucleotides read TGTGCCAGCGAAGATCCAGGGGGACGAGAGACCCAGTACTTC.

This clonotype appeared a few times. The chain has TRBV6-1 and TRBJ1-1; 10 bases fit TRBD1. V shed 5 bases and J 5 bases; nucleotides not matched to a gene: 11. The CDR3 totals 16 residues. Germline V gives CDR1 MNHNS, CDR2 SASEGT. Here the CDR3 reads CASSRMRTGGRTEAFF. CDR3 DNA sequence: TGTGCCAGCAGTAGAATGCGGACAGGGGGTCGGACTGAAGCTTTCTTT.

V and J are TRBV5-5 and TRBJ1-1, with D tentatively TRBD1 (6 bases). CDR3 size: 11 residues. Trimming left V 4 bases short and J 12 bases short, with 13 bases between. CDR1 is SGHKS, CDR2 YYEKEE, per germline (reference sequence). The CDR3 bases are TGTGCCAGCAGCCCCCCAGGGGTCCCTTTCTTT. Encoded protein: CASSPPGVPFF.

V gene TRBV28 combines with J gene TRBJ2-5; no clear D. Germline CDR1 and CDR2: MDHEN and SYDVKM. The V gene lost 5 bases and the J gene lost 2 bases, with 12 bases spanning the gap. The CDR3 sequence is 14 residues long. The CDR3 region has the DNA TGTGCCAGCAGTACCCGGAAAGGACAAGAGACCCAGTACTTC. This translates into CASSTRKGQETQYF.

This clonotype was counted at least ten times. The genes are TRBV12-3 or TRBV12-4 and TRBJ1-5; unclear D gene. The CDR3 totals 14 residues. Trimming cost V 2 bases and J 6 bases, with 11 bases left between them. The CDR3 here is CASSLLREGQPQHF. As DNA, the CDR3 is TGTGCCAGCAGTTTACTTCGGGAAGGTCAGCCCCAGCATTTT.

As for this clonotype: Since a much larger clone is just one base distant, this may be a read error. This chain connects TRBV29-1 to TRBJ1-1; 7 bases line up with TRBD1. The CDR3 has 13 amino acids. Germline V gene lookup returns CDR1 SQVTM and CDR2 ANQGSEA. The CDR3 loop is CSARTGPNTGAFF. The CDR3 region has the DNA TGCAGCGCCCGGACAGGCCCGAACACTGGAGCTTTCTTT.

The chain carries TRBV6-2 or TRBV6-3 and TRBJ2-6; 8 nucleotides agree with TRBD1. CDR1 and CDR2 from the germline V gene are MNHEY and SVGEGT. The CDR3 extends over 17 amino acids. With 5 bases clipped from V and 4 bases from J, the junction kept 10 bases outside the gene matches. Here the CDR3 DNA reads TGTGCCAGCAGTGTGGGCCAGGGGGCAGGAGGGGCCAACGTCCTGACTTTC. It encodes CASSVGQGAGGANVLTF.

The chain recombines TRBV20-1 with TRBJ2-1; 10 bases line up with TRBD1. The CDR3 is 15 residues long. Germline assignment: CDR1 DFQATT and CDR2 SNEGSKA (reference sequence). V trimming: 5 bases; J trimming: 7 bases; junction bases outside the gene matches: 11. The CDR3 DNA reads TGCAGTGCTTCGATGCTCCGGGACAGGGGAAATGAGCAGTTCTTC. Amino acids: CSASMLRDRGNEQFF.

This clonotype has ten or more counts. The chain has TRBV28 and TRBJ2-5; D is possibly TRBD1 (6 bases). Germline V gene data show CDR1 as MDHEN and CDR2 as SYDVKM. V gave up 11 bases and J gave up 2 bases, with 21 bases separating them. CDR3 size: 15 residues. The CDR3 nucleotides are TGTGCCGTAGTACCGGGACATACCGATCAAGAGACCCAGTACTTC. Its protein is CAVVPGHTDQETQYF.

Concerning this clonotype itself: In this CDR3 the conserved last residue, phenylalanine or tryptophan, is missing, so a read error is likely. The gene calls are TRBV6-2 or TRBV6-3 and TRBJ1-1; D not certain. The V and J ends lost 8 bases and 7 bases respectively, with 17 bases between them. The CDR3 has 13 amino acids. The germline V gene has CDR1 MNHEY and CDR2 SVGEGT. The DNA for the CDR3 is TGTGCCAGCTCCCGATCGAGAGGGATTGAAGCTTTCCTT. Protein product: CASSRSRGIEAFL.

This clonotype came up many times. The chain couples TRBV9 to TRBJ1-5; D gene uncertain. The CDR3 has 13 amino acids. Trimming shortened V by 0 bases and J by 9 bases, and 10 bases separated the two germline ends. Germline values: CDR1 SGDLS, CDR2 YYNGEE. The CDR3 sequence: CASSVAAGWPQHF. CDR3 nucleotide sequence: TGTGCCAGCAGCGTAGCTGCCGGGTGGCCCCAGCATTTT. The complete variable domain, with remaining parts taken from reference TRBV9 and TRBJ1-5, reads DSGVTQTPKHLITATGQRVTLRCSPRSGDLSVYWYQQSLDQGLQFLIQYYNGEERAKGNILERFSAQQFPDLHSELNLSSLELGDSALYFCASSVAAGWPQHFGDGTRLSIL.

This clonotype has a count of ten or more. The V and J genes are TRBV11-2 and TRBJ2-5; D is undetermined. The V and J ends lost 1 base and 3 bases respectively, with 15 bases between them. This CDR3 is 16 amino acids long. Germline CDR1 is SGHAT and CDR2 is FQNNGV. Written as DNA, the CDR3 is TGTGCCAGCAGCTTAGGAGAGTCCGGGCTAAAAGAGACCCAGTACTTC. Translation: CASSLGESGLKETQYF. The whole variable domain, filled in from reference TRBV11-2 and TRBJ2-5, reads EAGVAQSPRYKIIEKRQSVAFWCNPISGHATLYWYQQILGQGPKLLIQFQNNGVVDDSQLPKDRFSAERLKGVDSTLKIQPAKLEDSAVYLCASSLGESGLKETQYFGPGTRLLVL.